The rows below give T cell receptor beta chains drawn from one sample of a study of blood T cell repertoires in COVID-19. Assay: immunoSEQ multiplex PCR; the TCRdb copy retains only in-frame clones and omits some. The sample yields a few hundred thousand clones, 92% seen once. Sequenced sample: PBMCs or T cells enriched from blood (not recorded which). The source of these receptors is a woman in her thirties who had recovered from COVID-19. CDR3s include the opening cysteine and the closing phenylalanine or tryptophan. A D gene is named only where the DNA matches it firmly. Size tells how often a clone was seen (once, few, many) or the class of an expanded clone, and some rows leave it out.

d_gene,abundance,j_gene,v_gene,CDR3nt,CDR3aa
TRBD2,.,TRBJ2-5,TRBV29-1,TGCAGCGCAGGGACTAGGCTACAAGAGACCCAGTACTTC,CSAGTRLQETQYF
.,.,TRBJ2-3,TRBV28,TGTGCCAGCAGTTCCCCCATTGGAGCGCACGCTAGCACAGATACGCAGTATTTT,CASSSPIGAHASTDTQYF
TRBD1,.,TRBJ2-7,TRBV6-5,TGTGCCAGCATCCTGGACAGGGGCAGCTCCTACGAGCAGTACTTC,CASILDRGSSYEQYF
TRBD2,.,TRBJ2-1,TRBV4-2,TGTGCCAGCAGCCTAGGGAATAGCGGGGGATACAATGAGCAGTTCTTC,CASSLGNSGGYNEQFF
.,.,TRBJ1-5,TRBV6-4,TGTGCCAGCACGGCGCCGGGGGAACTGGGTCAGCCCCAGCATTTT,CASTAPGELGQPQHF
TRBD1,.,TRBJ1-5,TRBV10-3,TGTGCCATCAGCGGGACAGGGCGCAATCAGCCCCAGCATTTT,CAISGTGRNQPQHF
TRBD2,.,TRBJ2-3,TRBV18,TGTGCCAGCTCACCGGCGGGAGGGCCGGCAGATACGCAGTATTTT,CASSPAGGPADTQYF
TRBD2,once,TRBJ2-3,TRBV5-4,TGTGCCAGCAAGACTAAGAGGGCTAGCGGGGGGCGGGATACGCAGTATTTT,CASKTKRASGGRDTQYF
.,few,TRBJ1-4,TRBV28,TGTGCCAGCAGCCCTATAGAAAAGGGAGGAAAACTGTTTTTT,CASSPIEKGGKLFF
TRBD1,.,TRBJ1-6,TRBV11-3,TGTGCCAGCAGCTCAGATCTGGGACAGGGGAATAATTCACCCCTCCACTTT,CASSSDLGQGNNSPLHF
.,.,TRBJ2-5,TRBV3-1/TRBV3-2,TGTGCCAGCAGCCATCCTGACAGGTACCAAGAGACCCAGTACTTC,CASSHPDRYQETQYF
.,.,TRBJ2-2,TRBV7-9,TGTGCCAGCGTTCCGTTCGCCGGGGAGCTGTTTTTT,CASVPFAGELFF
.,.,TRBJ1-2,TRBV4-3,TGCGCCAGCAGCCACGGGGCTAACTATGGCTACACCTTC,CASSHGANYGYTF
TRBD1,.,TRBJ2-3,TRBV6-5,TGTGCCAGCACAGCAGGGGGCTCGTTAGATACGCAGTATTTT,CASTAGGSLDTQYF
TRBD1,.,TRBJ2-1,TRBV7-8,TGTGCCAGCAGCCACGGGACAGCGTCTTACAATGAGCAGTTCTTC,CASSHGTASYNEQFF
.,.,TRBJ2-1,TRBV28,TGTGCCAGCAGTTTGCTGGCCGGGAATGAGCAGTTCTTC,CASSLLAGNEQFF
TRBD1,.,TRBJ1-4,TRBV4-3,TGCGCCAGCAGCCAAAACCCGGGACAGGGCTGGGCTGAAAAACTGTTTTTT,CASSQNPGQGWAEKLFF
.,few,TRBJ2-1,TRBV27,TGTGCCAGCAGTTTATATAGCTCCTACAATGAGCAGTTCTTC,CASSLYSSYNEQFF
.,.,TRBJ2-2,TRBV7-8,TGTGCCAGCAGCTTAGGTGGTGGGGCTACCGGGGAGCTGTTTTTT,CASSLGGGATGELFF
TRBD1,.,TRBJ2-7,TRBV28,TGTGCCAGCAGTTCTGACTGGGACAGGGCCTACGAGCAGTACTTC,CASSSDWDRAYEQYF
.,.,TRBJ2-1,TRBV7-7,TGTGCTAGCAGCTTAGCTGGAGGGGAGCAGTTCTTC,CASSLAGGEQFF
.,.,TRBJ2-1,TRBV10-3,TGTGCCATCAATATCCAGGGAGAGCAGTTCTTC,CAINIQGEQFF
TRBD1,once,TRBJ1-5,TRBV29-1,TGCAGCGTTTCGGACAGGGGGCTTAGCAATCAGCCCCAGCATTTT,CSVSDRGLSNQPQHF
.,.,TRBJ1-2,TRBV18,TGTGCCAGCTCACCAAACCCTGGCGGGTCCGGCTACACCTTC,CASSPNPGGSGYTF
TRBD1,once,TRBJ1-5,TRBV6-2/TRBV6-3,TGTGCCAGCAGTCCCCAGGGGGCGCGACAGCCCCAGCATTTT,CASSPQGARQPQHF
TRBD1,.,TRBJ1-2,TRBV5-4,TGTGCCAGCAGCCCCTACACCGGGACAGTGGCCGGCTACACCTTC,CASSPYTGTVAGYTF
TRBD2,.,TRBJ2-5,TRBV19,TGTGCCAGCGGGACTAGCGGGAGGGAGACCCAGTACTTC,CASGTSGRETQYF
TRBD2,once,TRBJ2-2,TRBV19,TGTGCCAGTACCTTAGCGGGGAGACTAGCGCCTAAGAACACCGGGGAGCTGTTTTTT,CASTLAGRLAPKNTGELFF
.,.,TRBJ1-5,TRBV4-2,TGTGCCAGCAGCCCTTATAAGACAGAGAATCAGCCCCAGCATTTT,CASSPYKTENQPQHF